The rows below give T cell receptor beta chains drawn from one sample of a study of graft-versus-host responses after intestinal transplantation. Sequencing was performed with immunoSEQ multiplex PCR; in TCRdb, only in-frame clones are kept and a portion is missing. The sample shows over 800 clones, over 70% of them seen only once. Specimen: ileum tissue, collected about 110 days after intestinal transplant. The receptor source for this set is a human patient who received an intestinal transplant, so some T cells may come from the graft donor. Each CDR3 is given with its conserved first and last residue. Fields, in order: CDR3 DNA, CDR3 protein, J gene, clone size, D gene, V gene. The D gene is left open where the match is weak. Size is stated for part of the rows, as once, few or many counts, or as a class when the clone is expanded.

cdr3_nt: TGTGCCAGCAGCCCCGGAAGGAACACTGAAGCTTTCTTT
cdr3_aa: CASSPGRNTEAFF
j_call: TRBJ1-1
clone_size: .
d_call: .
v_call: TRBV6-5

cdr3_nt: TGTGCCAGCAGCTTAGCAAAGGGGAACACTGAAGCTTTCTTT
cdr3_aa: CASSLAKGNTEAFF
j_call: TRBJ1-1
clone_size: .
d_call: .
v_call: TRBV7-3

cdr3_nt: TGTGCCAGTAGGGGCGAAGAGACCCAGTACTTC
cdr3_aa: CASRGEETQYF
j_call: TRBJ2-5
clone_size: .
d_call: .
v_call: TRBV19

cdr3_nt: TGTGCCAGCAGCGTAGGGCAGGGCCTAAATGAAAAACTGTTTTTT
cdr3_aa: CASSVGQGLNEKLFF
j_call: TRBJ1-4
clone_size: .
d_call: .
v_call: TRBV9

cdr3_nt: TGTGCCAGCAGCGACCAGGGACAGTGGATCTACGAGCAGTACTTC
cdr3_aa: CASSDQGQWIYEQYF
j_call: TRBJ2-7
clone_size: .
d_call: TRBD1
v_call: TRBV7-2

cdr3_nt: TGTGCCTGGAGTGTACTAGCGGGAAGGTACGAGCAGTACTTC
cdr3_aa: CAWSVLAGRYEQYF
j_call: TRBJ2-7
clone_size: once
d_call: TRBD2
v_call: TRBV30

cdr3_nt: TGTGCCAGCAGTGTCTCTAGCGCCTCCTACAATGAGCAGTTCTTC
cdr3_aa: CASSVSSASYNEQFF
j_call: TRBJ2-1
clone_size: .
d_call: .
v_call: TRBV6-4

cdr3_nt: TGTGCCAGCAGCTTAGCAGGTCTTACAACAGATGAGCAGTTCTTC
cdr3_aa: CASSLAGLTTDEQFF
j_call: TRBJ2-1
clone_size: .
d_call: .
v_call: TRBV7-2

cdr3_nt: TGTGCCAGCAGCTTAGTAGGAGAAAGGAATTCACCCCTCCACTTT
cdr3_aa: CASSLVGERNSPLHF
j_call: TRBJ1-6
clone_size: .
d_call: .
v_call: TRBV11-2

cdr3_nt: TGTGCCATCAAAAGAGTCTCGGGGACTGAAGCTTTCTTT
cdr3_aa: CAIKRVSGTEAFF
j_call: TRBJ1-1
clone_size: few
d_call: .
v_call: TRBV10-3

cdr3_nt: TGTGCCAGCAGTCCCTTGGCCTTTAGTGGAGCCATCCACGAGCAGTACTTC
cdr3_aa: CASSPLAFSGAIHEQYF
j_call: TRBJ2-7
clone_size: .
d_call: .
v_call: TRBV27